Listed here are 5 T cell receptor beta chains from one sample, sequenced in a study of response to subunit inactivated influenza vaccine. TCRdb ran MiXCR on the RT-PCR reads and lists one entry per CDR3 protein. The data contain roughly 650,000 distinct CDR3 sequences, around 15% of them seen just once; the ten biggest clones take up about 7.4%. Here the sequenced sample was PBMCs from blood, taken approximately 15 days before vaccination. The receptors stem from a man in his forties or fifties who received an inactivated influenza vaccine.

V usage is TRBV28 and J usage is TRBJ2-7; 11 bases line up with TRBD2. Germline V gives CDR1 MDHEN, CDR2 SYDVKM. The CDR3 covers 17 residues. Trimming cost V 3 bases and J 1 base; bases outside gene matches: 8. The CDR3 sequence: CASSFGLAGGTSYEQYF. As DNA, the CDR3 is TGTGCCAGCAGTTTTGGGCTAGCGGGAGGCACTTCCTACGAGCAGTACTTC. Based on the CDR3 plus reference TRBV28 and TRBJ2-7, the full variable domain is DVKVTQSSRYLVKRTGEKVFLECVQDMDHENMFWYRQDPGLGLRLIYFSYDVKMKEKGDIPEGYSVSREKKERFSLILESASTNQTSMYLCASSFGLAGGTSYEQYFGPGTRLTVT.

The V call is TRBV9, the J call TRBJ2-3, with 8 positions matching TRBD2. The CDR3 has 15 residues. CDR1 SGDLS and CDR2 YYNGEE come from the germline V gene. V lost 4 bases to trimming and J lost 0 bases; unmatched junction nucleotides: 4. The CDR3 DNA reads as TGTGCCAGCAGCCGGGGGGGAAAAAGCACAGATACGCAGTATTTT. It is translated as CASSRGGKSTDTQYF.

The chain is built from TRBV15 and TRBJ2-1, with a weak D call TRBD2 (5 bases). Trimming took 3 bases from V and 9 from J, leaving 12 bases between them. This CDR3 is 13 amino acids long. Germline lookup yields CDR1 LNHNV and CDR2 YYDKDF (reference sequence). The CDR3: CATSSSTAGEQFF. The DNA for the CDR3 is TGTGCCACCAGCAGTTCCACGGCGGGTGAGCAGTTCTTC.

The gene calls are TRBV5-1 and TRBJ2-5, with D possibly being TRBD1 (6 bases). From germline, CDR1 is SGHRS and CDR2 YFSETQ. V gave up 5 bases and J gave up 3 bases, with 14 bases separating them. There are 14 residues in the CDR3. CDR3 nucleotide sequence: TGCGCCAGCAGGTCAGGGACATCGAAAGAGACCCAGTACTTC. Protein: CASRSGTSKETQYF.

This clonotype was seen repeatedly, ten times or more. V gene TRBV12-3 or TRBV12-4 combines with J gene TRBJ2-2; D is possibly TRBD1 (5 bases). Trimming left V 6 bases short and J 7 bases short, with 12 bases between. The CDR3 has 13 amino acids. The CDR3 loop is CASSQQVRGELFF. In DNA, the CDR3 is TGTGCCAGCAGCCAACAGGTCCGCGGGGAGCTGTTTTTT.